This is a list of T cell receptor beta chains from one sample in a study of control samples from healthy donors and cancer patients. Produced via immunoSEQ multiplex PCR; TCRdb's table is partial and in-frame only. This repertoire shows roughly 93,000 clones, approximately 91% found once; its top ten account for less than 10%. Sequenced material: PBMCs. All receptors derive from a woman in her forties or fifties with colorectal cancer. CDR3s include the opening cysteine and the closing phenylalanine or tryptophan. Fields, in order: J gene, V gene, clone size, D gene, CDR3 DNA, CDR3 protein. The D gene is left open where the match is weak. For some rows the clone size is stated as once, few or many, or as a class when expanded; others skip it.

>TRBJ1-3|TRBV28|NA|NA
TGTGCCAGCAGTTTGGGGGGGCCAACTGGAAACACCATATATTTT
CASSLGGPTGNTIYF
>TRBJ1-1|TRBV7-9|NA|NA
TGTGCCAGCAGCTTACCTCCTTACAGGACTAACACTGAAGCTTTCTTT
CASSLPPYRTNTEAFF
>TRBJ1-1|TRBV6-5|NA|NA
TGTGCCAGCAGTTACTCGCAGGGTAGGAGAGCTTTCTTT
CASSYSQGRRAFF
>TRBJ1-6|TRBV30|NA|NA
TGTGCCTGGAGTCGGGATTCACCCCTCCACTTT
CAWSRDSPLHF
>TRBJ1-1|TRBV6-4|few|NA
TGTGCCAGCAGTGACTCGGAAAACACTGAAGCTTTCTTT
CASSDSENTEAFF
>TRBJ2-1|TRBV6-6|NA|NA
TGTGCCAGCAGTCAGTTGGGGGTTCAGGAGCAGTTCTTC
CASSQLGVQEQFF
>TRBJ2-3|TRBV7-2|NA|NA
TGTGCCAGCAGCCCACAGGGGACTTCTAGCACAGATACGCAGTATTTT
CASSPQGTSSTDTQYF
>TRBJ1-1|TRBV5-5|few|NA
TGTGCCAGCAGCTGGATTCCAGGGGAGAACACTGAAGCTTTCTTT
CASSWIPGENTEAFF
>TRBJ2-1|TRBV6-2/TRBV6-3|NA|TRBD2
TGTGCCAGCAGTTCTAGCGGGGGTAGTCATGAGCAGTTCTTC
CASSSSGGSHEQFF
>TRBJ1-2|TRBV28|NA|TRBD1
TGTGCCAGCAGCGACAGGGCTGGCTACACCTTC
CASSDRAGYTF
>TRBJ2-3|TRBV30|NA|TRBD1
TGTGCCCAAGGGGGCGCGGATACGCAGTATTTT
CAQGGADTQYF